The sequence of this TCR beta chain was determined in a study of blood T cell repertoires in COVID-19. About the research overall: Material from acute and convalescent COVID-19 was sourced from the United States, Italy and Spain.

This table comes from immunoSEQ multiplex PCR, and its TCRdb copy is limited to in-frame clones, with some not included. The sample has a few hundred thousand clones, 85% to 90% seen once. Germline CDR1 SQVTM, CDR2 ANQGSEA. V lost 5 bases, J lost 0 bases, and 12 bases stayed unmatched. This CDR3 is 16 amino acids long. Individuals drawn from 20 to 25 US areas were roughly 18 to 95 years old. In assigning cohorts, the study relied on participant-reported clinical history. Sequencing was done on a sample of PBMCs or T cells enriched from blood (not recorded which). V usage is TRBV29-1 and J usage is TRBJ2-7; 8 nucleotides agree with TRBD2. This sequence was found in a woman aged 45 to 65 who had been exposed to COVID-19. The DNA of the CDR3 is TGCAGCGTTACAAACGACGGGGGGGCTCACTCCTACGAGCAGTACTTC. It specifies CSVTNDGGAHSYEQYF.